The 2 T cell receptor beta chains listed next were all sequenced from one sample in a study of T cell responses to AZD1222 COVID-19 vaccine (dated by TCRdb to the early 2020s). Per the publication, the time point label means: baseline before first vaccination. The protocol used for the library was the immunoSEQ multiplex PCR assay. What TCRdb holds here is the immuneACCESS table cut down to in-frame rearrangements. Part of the clones is not present; checked against another copy, under half of the missing clones reflect an unresolved V gene, and the others are unexplained. The sample has 130,000 to 150,000 clones on record, around nine tenths of them singletons. 5.2% of the sample lies in the top ten. The starting material was peripheral blood, obtained on day 0 of AZD1222 vaccination. The receptors come from an adult in good health.

This chain uses TRBV5-4 with TRBJ1-6; possible D gene TRBD1, 5 bases. The CDR3 contains 15 residues. Germline values: CDR1 SGHNT, CDR2 YYREEE (reference sequence). Trimming cost V 4 bases and J 6 bases, with 14 bases left between them. CDR3 sequence: CASSPDSRGNSPLHF. The CDR3 nucleotides read TGTGCCAGCAGCCCGGACTCAAGGGGTAATTCACCCCTCCACTTT.

This sequence joins TRBV9 and TRBJ2-7; maybe TRBD1 (5 bases). Germline loops: CDR1 SGDLS, CDR2 YYNGEE. This CDR3 contains 15 residues. V was cut by 4 bases and J by 4 bases, with 18 bases left in between. Here the CDR3 DNA reads TGTGCCAGCAGCCCCTTGGGGCAGACGGCGTACGAGCAGTACTTC. Residues: CASSPLGQTAYEQYF.